The 8 T cell receptor beta chains below all came from one sample that was sequenced in a study of T-cell reconstitution after alpha-beta-depleted transplantation in children. The TCRbeta library was prepared with unique molecular identifiers. From the PCR reads, TCRdb called clonotypes with MiXCR, one entry per CDR3 protein. The sample includes 90,000 to 100,000 distinct CDR3 sequences, 9% to 15% of them seen just once. Here the sequenced sample was PBMCs from the stem cell graft donor, taken from the stem cell graft. All receptors derive from a human donor who donated a stem cell graft to a child with inherited bone marrow failure.

This clonotype was recorded many times. This rearrangement joins TRBV11-2 to TRBJ2-1, with 7 nucleotides matching TRBD2. CDR3 length: 15 residues. Germline V lookup: CDR1 SGHAT, CDR2 FQNNGV. After removal of 4 bases from V and 5 bases from J, the junction contained 8 bases not matched to a gene. DNA of the CDR3: TGTGCCAGCAGCTCCTTGCGGGGGTCAAACAATGAGCAGTTCTTC. Translation gives CASSSLRGSNNEQFF.

Turning to this clonotype: This CDR3 fails to terminate in the conserved phenylalanine or tryptophan, so it likely reflects a read error. The DNA is omitted, as the CDR3 cannot be located on it reliably, and the CDR3 follows TCRdb's listing. The rearrangement joins TRBV4-2 to TRBJ2-6. Germline V gene lookup returns CDR1 LGHNA and CDR2 YNFKEQ. Ends included, the CDR3 has 9 residues. CDR3 loop: CASSQDPNS.

This clonotype was detected many times. This chain links TRBV7-9 with TRBJ1-1; TRBD1 matches at 9 bases. The CDR3 totals 12 residues. Germline lookup yields CDR1 SEHNR and CDR2 FQNEAQ (reference sequence). The V segment lost 5 bases and the J segment 11 bases; nucleotides outside the gene matches: 6. CDR3 amino acids: CASSTGTGNAFF. In nucleotides, the CDR3 is TGTGCCAGCAGCACGGGGACAGGGAATGCTTTCTTT.

The sample holds many counts of this clonotype. V and J are TRBV12-3 or TRBV12-4 and TRBJ1-3, with D perhaps matching TRBD1 (6 bases). This CDR3 is built from 15 residues. V lost 9 bases and J lost 0, with 15 bases in between. The CDR3 loop is CASTKRGNSGNTIYF. DNA of the CDR3: TGTGCCAGTACTAAAAGGGGGAACTCTGGAAACACCATATATTTT.

There are a few counts of this clonotype. The chain couples TRBV6-1 to TRBJ1-6; D ambiguous. The germline V and J ends were trimmed by 2 bases and 7 bases, with 6 bases remaining between them. This CDR3 has 13 residues. Germline CDR1 reads MNHNS; CDR2 reads SASEGT. CDR3 coding DNA: TGTGCCAGCAGTGAACCCGGGAATTCACCCCTCCACTTT. This sequence encodes CASSEPGNSPLHF.

At least ten counts were recorded for this clonotype. This sequence joins TRBV5-1 and TRBJ1-5; no clear D. Trimming took 0 bases from V and 2 from J, leaving 15 bases between them. CDR1 is SGHRS, CDR2 YFSETQ, per germline. The CDR3 spans 17 residues. The CDR3 nucleotides are TGCGCCAGCAGCTTGGACACCCCCGGCGCGGGCAATCAGCCCCAGCATTTT. Translating it yields CASSLDTPGAGNQPQHF. Supplemented by reference TRBV5-1 and TRBJ1-5, the full variable domain reads KAGVTQTPRYLIKTRGQQVTLSCSPISGHRSVSWYQQTPGQGLQFLFEYFSETQRNKGNFPGRFSGRQFSNSRSEMNVSTLELGDSALYLCASSLDTPGAGNQPQHFGDGTRLSIL.

In this sample, this clonotype turned up many times. This chain uses TRBV6-5 with TRBJ2-2; 13 bases are a match to TRBD2. CDR3 length equals 18 residues. CDR1 and CDR2 (germline): MNHEY, SVGAGI. After removal of 0 bases from V and 2 bases from J, the junction contained 3 bases not matched to a gene. The CDR3 DNA is TGTGCCAGCAGTTACTCGACTAGCGGGAGGACAAACACCGGGGAGCTGTTTTTT. It encodes CASSYSTSGRTNTGELFF.

The J gene is TRBJ2-5, the V gene TRBV7-2, with D possibly being TRBD2 (7 bases). Germline-derived CDR1 and CDR2 are SGHTA and FQGNSA. V was trimmed by 5 bases and J by 4 bases, leaving 14 bases between them. The CDR3 runs 14 residues. In nucleotides, the CDR3 is TGTGCCAGCAGCCCCCGGGGAGGGGGAGAGACCCAGTACTTC. Residues: CASSPRGGGETQYF.